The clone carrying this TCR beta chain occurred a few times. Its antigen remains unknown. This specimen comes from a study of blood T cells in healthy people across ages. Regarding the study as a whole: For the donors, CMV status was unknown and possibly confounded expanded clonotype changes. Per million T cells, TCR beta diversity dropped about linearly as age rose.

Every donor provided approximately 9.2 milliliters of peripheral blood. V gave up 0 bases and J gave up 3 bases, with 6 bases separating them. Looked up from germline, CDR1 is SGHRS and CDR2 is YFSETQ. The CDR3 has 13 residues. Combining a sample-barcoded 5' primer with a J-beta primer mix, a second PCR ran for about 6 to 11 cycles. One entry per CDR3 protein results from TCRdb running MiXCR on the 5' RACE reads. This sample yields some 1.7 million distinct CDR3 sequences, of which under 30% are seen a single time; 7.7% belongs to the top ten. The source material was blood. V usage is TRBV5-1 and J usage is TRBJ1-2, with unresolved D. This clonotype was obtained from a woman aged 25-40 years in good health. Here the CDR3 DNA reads TGCGCCAGCAGCTTGGAAGTGGACTATGGCTACACCTTC. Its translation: CASSLEVDYGYTF.